This entry lists 21 T cell receptor beta chains sequenced from one sample in a study of cytomegalovirus exposure and HLA in healthy donors. The PCR had 60 Vbeta and 13 Jbeta primers. The method was immunoSEQ multiplex PCR; TCRdb's version includes in-frame clones alone and lacks a portion of them. The repertoire holds 100,000 to 150,000 clones, with around three quarters as singletons. Sample: PBMCs. The receptors stem from a woman aged 40 to 49 in good health and CMV-seropositive.

This clone has just one count. Here the CDR3 reads CASSLRAGVEFF. The CDR3 nucleotides read TGTGCCAGCAGTTTGAGGGCGGGAGTCGAGTTCTTC. The chain is built from TRBV27 and TRBJ2-1; 7 bases align to TRBD2. This CDR3 is 12 amino acids long. Germline V gives CDR1 MNHEY, CDR2 SMNVEV (reference sequence). The trim removed 3 bases at V and 14 bases at J, leaving 7 bases unmatched.

The V gene is TRBV18, the J gene TRBJ2-4; 9 nucleotides match TRBD1. The CDR3 length is 14 residues. Germline V gene data show CDR1 as KGHSH and CDR2 as LQKENI. Unmatched junction bases numbered 5, after V lost 2 bases and J lost 9 bases. The DNA of the CDR3 is TGTGCCAGCTCACCAAGGGACAGGGAGGGCATTCAGTACTTC. Its translation is CASSPRDREGIQYF.

The chain carries TRBV2 and TRBJ2-3; 7 bases match TRBD1. Germline-derived CDR1 and CDR2 are SNHLY and FYNNEI. This CDR3 has 16 amino acids. Trimming at V came to 6 bases and at J to 0 bases, leaving 9 bases not matched to a gene. The CDR3 region has the DNA TGTGCCAGCAGCGCACGAATGACAGGGAGCACAGATACGCAGTATTTT. It specifies CASSARMTGSTDTQYF.

This chain uses TRBV30 with TRBJ2-1, with 12 bases identical to TRBD2. Trimming cost V 1 base and J 0 bases; bases outside gene matches: 10. This CDR3 has 19 amino acids. Germline V gene sequence: CDR1 GTSNPN, CDR2 SVGIG (reference sequence). Here the CDR3 DNA reads TGTGCCTGGAGTGGACGCCTAGCGGGAGGGTCCCTCTCCTACAATGAGCAGTTCTTC. It encodes CAWSGRLAGGSLSYNEQFF.

The chain recombines TRBV18 with TRBJ1-2, with D unresolved. The CDR3 contains 12 residues. Deletions cut 3 bases from V and 8 bases from J, with 10 bases between. The germline V gene has CDR1 KGHSH and CDR2 LQKENI. CDR3: CASSPGGIGYTF. Here the CDR3 DNA reads TGTGCCAGCTCACCCGGAGGGATAGGCTACACCTTC. The full variable domain, rest sourced from reference TRBV18 and TRBJ1-2, is NAGVMQNPRHLVRRRGQEARLRCSPMKGHSHVYWYRQLPEEGLKFMVYLQKENIIDESGMPKERFSAEFPKEGPSILRIQQVVRGDSAAYFCASSPGGIGYTFGSGTRLTVV.

The DNA of the CDR3 is TGTGCCAGCAGCTTAGCAGGGACAGGGACCACCGGGGAGCTGTTTTTT. It specifies CASSLAGTGTTGELFF. The chain joins TRBV7-3 to TRBJ2-2; 9 bases map to TRBD1. This CDR3 contains 16 residues. Per germline, CDR1 SGHTA and CDR2 FQGTGA. J was trimmed by 4 bases and V by 2 bases; bases with no gene match: 5. Supplemented by reference TRBV7-3 and TRBJ2-2, the full variable domain reads GAGVSQTPSNKVTEKGKYVELRCDPISGHTALYWYRQSLGQGPEFLIYFQGTGAADDSGLPNDRFFAVRPEGSVSTLKIQRTERGDSAVYLCASSLAGTGTTGELFFGEGSRLTVL.

This clone was recorded once. The genes are TRBV7-9 and TRBJ2-7, with TRBD1 as a possible D gene (6 bases). Germline CDR1 is SEHNR and CDR2 is FQNEAQ (reference sequence). CDR3 length: 15 amino acids. V shed 8 bases and J shed 5 bases, with 22 bases lying between them. CDR3 loop: CASGQSLGAGNEQYF. CDR3 nucleotides: TGTGCCAGCGGGCAATCCCTGGGGGCCGGGAACGAGCAGTACTTC.

The rearrangement joins TRBV28 to TRBJ1-6; D is undetermined. Trimming removed 1 base from V and 0 bases from J, with 7 bases in between. This CDR3 contains 16 residues. Germline V lookup: CDR1 MDHEN, CDR2 SYDVKM. The CDR3 spells CASSLYESSYNSPLHF. The CDR3, as DNA: TGTGCCAGCAGTTTATATGAGAGCTCCTATAATTCACCCCTCCACTTT. The full variable domain, with the rest looked up from reference TRBV28 and TRBJ1-6, is DVKVTQSSRYLVKRTGEKVFLECVQDMDHENMFWYRQDPGLGLRLIYFSYDVKMKEKGDIPEGYSVSREKKERFSLILESASTNQTSMYLCASSLYESSYNSPLHFGNGTRLTVT.

The genes are TRBV2 and TRBJ1-2; TRBD1 matches at 9 bases. Germline lookup yields CDR1 SNHLY and CDR2 FYNNEI. V lost 8 bases and J lost 7; bases outside the gene matches: 8. This CDR3 is built from 13 residues. CDR3 sequence reads: CASRIGTGSGYTF. The CDR3 DNA reads as TGTGCCAGCCGAATCGGGACAGGGTCTGGCTACACCTTC.

The J gene is TRBJ2-5, the V gene TRBV27, with a tentative D call TRBD2 (5 bases). CDR1 MNHEY and CDR2 SMNVEV come from the germline V gene (reference sequence). The CDR3 runs 13 residues. Trimming pared 4 bases from V and 5 bases from J, leaving 11 bases between. This chain's CDR3 is CASSYGMGETQYF. CDR3 nucleotide sequence: TGTGCCAGCAGTTACGGGATGGGGGAGACCCAGTACTTC.

As regards this clone: Other DNA variants within this sample encode the same CDR3. J is TRBJ1-5 and V is TRBV28, with 7 bases fitting TRBD1. J lost 6 bases, V lost 3 bases, and 2 bases had no gene match. The CDR3 has 13 residues. In germline, CDR1 is MDHEN, CDR2 SYDVKM. The CDR3 is CASSLSGGQPQHF. CDR3 sequence (DNA): TGTGCCAGCAGTTTGTCAGGGGGTCAGCCCCAGCATTTT.

This sequence joins TRBV28 and TRBJ1-2; D gene ambiguous. Trimming shortened V by 4 bases and J by 5 bases, and 8 bases separated the two germline ends. Germline values: CDR1 MDHEN, CDR2 SYDVKM. This CDR3 has 12 amino acids. CDR3 DNA: TGTGCCAGCAGTTCTTTGACATATGGCTACACCTTC. Translation: CASSSLTYGYTF.

The rearrangement joins TRBV5-4 to TRBJ2-7, with D possibly being TRBD2 (6 bases). The length of the CDR3 is 11 residues. The ends were cut back, 3 bases at V and 6 bases at J, with 7 bases in the middle. Per germline, CDR1 SGHNT and CDR2 YYREEE (reference sequence). Here the CDR3 reads CASSSGVEQYF. The CDR3 coding sequence is TGTGCCAGCAGCTCGGGAGTCGAGCAGTACTTC. The whole variable domain, filled in from reference TRBV5-4 and TRBJ2-7, reads ETGVTQSPTHLIKTRGQQVTLRCSSQSGHNTVSWYQQALGQGPQFIFQYYREEENGRGNFPPRFSGLQFPNYSSELNVNALELDDSALYLCASSSGVEQYFGPGTRLTVT.

The chain links TRBV10-2 to TRBJ2-4; 7 bases are a match to TRBD1. The V segment lost 2 bases and the J segment 2 bases; nucleotides outside the gene matches: 18. The CDR3 loop spans 20 amino acids. Germline CDR1 reads WSHSY; CDR2 reads SAAADI. The CDR3 loop is CASSEESGRGSLFTKNIQYF. DNA for the CDR3: TGCGCCAGCAGTGAGGAGTCAGGCAGGGGGAGTCTTTTTACCAAAAACATTCAGTACTTC.

This sequence joins TRBV2 and TRBJ1-4; D unresolved. V was trimmed by 0 bases and J by 9 bases, leaving 14 bases between them. The CDR3 has 15 amino acids. Germline V gene lookup returns CDR1 SNHLY and CDR2 FYNNEI. CDR3 nucleotide sequence: TGTGCCAGCAGTGAAGCGGGCGGTGCGACTAAAAAACTGTTTTTT. Protein product: CASSEAGGATKKLFF.

This clone was counted only a few times. J is TRBJ2-7 and V is TRBV2; 7 bases agree with TRBD2. CDR3 size: 12 residues. Germline loops: CDR1 SNHLY, CDR2 FYNNEI. The CDR3 DNA reads as TGTGCCAGCAGTCCTACTCCGACTAGCCGCTTAGTC. Translated: CASSPTPTSRLV.

This clone was counted only a few times. The gene calls are TRBV30 and TRBJ1-2; no clear D gene. The CDR3 is made up of 11 amino acids. Trimming pared 3 bases from V and 7 bases from J, leaving 9 bases between. CDR1 is GTSNPN, CDR2 SVGIG, per germline (reference sequence). The CDR3 loop is CAWRSGFGYTF. CDR3 nucleotides: TGTGCCTGGAGGTCGGGGTTTGGCTACACCTTC. Full variable domain (missing parts from reference TRBV30 and TRBJ1-2): SQTIHQWPATLVQPVGSPLSLECTVEGTSNPNLYWYRQAAGRGLQLLFYSVGIGQISSEVPQNLSASRPQDRQFILSSKKLLLSDSGFYLCAWRSGFGYTFGSGTRLTVV.

This chain joins TRBV19 and TRBJ2-7; the D gene is possibly TRBD2 (5 bases). Germline values: CDR1 LNHDA, CDR2 SQIVND (reference sequence). This CDR3 has 13 residues. V was pared by 7 bases and J by 7 bases, with 17 bases between. This CDR3 is CASKGNAPGEQYF. For the CDR3, the DNA is TGTGCCAGTAAGGGAAACGCCCCGGGGGAGCAGTACTTC.

Only a few counts were recorded for this clone. The rearrangement joins TRBV25-1 to TRBJ2-7; possible D gene TRBD2, 5 bases. The V and J ends lost 6 bases and 0 bases respectively, with 6 bases between them. There are 12 residues in the CDR3. Germline CDR1 and CDR2: MGHDK and SYGVNS. This CDR3 reads CASSGLSYEQYF. The CDR3 region has the DNA TGTGCCAGCAGCGGACTCTCCTACGAGCAGTACTTC.

The V and J genes are TRBV30 and TRBJ1-1, with a weak D call TRBD1 (5 bases). In germline, CDR1 is GTSNPN, CDR2 SVGIG (reference sequence). V was shortened by 2 bases and J by 1 base, with 8 bases between the two germline ends. The CDR3 has 13 residues. DNA of the CDR3: TGTGCCTGGAGTAAGGGGCCGAACACTGAAGCTTTCTTT. It translates to CAWSKGPNTEAFF. Combining the CDR3 with reference TRBV30 and TRBJ1-1 gives the whole variable domain SQTIHQWPATLVQPVGSPLSLECTVEGTSNPNLYWYRQAAGRGLQLLFYSVGIGQISSEVPQNLSASRPQDRQFILSSKKLLLSDSGFYLCAWSKGPNTEAFFGQGTRLTVV.

This clone was observed a handful of times. The CDR3 is CASRPAANTGELFF. As DNA, the CDR3 is TGTGCCAGTAGACCCGCAGCGAACACCGGGGAGCTGTTTTTT. The chain uses TRBV19 and TRBJ2-2; D ambiguous. The CDR3 covers 14 residues. Deletions cut 6 bases from V and 0 bases from J, with 8 bases between. The germline V gene encodes CDR1 LNHDA and CDR2 SQIVND (reference sequence).